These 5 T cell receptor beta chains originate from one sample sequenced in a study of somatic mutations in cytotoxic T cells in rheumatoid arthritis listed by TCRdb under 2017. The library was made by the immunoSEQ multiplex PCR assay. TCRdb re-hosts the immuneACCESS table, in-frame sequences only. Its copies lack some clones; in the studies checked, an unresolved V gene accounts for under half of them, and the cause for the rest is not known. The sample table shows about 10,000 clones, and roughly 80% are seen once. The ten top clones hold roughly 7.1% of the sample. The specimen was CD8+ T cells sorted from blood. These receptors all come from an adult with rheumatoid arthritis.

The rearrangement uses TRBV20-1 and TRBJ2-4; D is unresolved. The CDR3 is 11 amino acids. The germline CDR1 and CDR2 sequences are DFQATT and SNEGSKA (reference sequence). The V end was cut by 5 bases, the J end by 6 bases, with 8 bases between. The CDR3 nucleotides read TGCAGTGCTGGGTTCGGAAACATTCAGTACTTC. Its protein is CSAGFGNIQYF.

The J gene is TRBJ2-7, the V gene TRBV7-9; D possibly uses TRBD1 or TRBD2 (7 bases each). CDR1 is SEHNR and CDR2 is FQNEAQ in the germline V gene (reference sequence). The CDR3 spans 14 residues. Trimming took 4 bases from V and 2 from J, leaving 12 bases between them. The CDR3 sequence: CASSSGGAAYEQYF. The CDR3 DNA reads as TGTGCCAGCAGCTCAGGGGGGGCCGCCTACGAGCAGTACTTC. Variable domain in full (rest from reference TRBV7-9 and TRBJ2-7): DTGVSQNPRHKITKRGQNVTFRCDPISEHNRLYWYRQTLGQGPEFLTYFQNEAQLEKSRLLSDRFSAERPKGSFSTLEIQRTEQGDSAMYLCASSSGGAAYEQYFGPGTRLTVT.

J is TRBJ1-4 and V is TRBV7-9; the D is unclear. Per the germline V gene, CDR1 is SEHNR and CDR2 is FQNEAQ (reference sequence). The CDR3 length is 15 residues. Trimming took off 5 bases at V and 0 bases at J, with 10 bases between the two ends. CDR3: CASSLMDATNEKLFF. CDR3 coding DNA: TGTGCCAGCAGCCTAATGGATGCAACTAATGAAAAACTGTTTTTT.

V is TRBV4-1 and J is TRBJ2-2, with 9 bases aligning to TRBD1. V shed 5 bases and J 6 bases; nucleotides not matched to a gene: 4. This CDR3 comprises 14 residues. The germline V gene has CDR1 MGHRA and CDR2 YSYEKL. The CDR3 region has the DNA TGCGCCAGCAGCATACGACAGGGGGCCGGGGAGCTGTTTTTT. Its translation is CASSIRQGAGELFF.

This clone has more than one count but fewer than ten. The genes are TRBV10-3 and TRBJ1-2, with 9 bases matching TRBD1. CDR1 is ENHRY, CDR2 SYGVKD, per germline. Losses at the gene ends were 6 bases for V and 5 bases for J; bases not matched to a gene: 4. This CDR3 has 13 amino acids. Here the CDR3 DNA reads TGTGCCATCAGGGAGGGACAGGGTTATGGCTACACCTTC. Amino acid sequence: CAIREGQGYGYTF.